These 29 T cell receptor beta chains came from one sample sequenced in a study of Ad26.COV2.S vaccination and SARS-CoV-2 variants. The table came from immunoSEQ multiplex PCR; TCRdb's copy has only in-frame clones and leaves some out. The sample lists approximately 410,000 clones, approximately 90% occurring once. Treatment described: roughly 19 received Ad26.COV2.S at low or high dose, single or two shots; several received placebo; per-sample allocation not given. Each sample was drawn 63 days after the first injection (of vaccine or placebo). The sample was peripheral blood, taken in a trial of Ad26.COV2.S vaccine versus placebo. Every receptor here comes from a person between 18 and 60 years old who received the Ad26.COV2.S COVID-19 vaccine or a placebo.

The chain uses TRBV11-2 and TRBJ2-1; 8 bases agree with TRBD1. The CDR3 runs to 14 residues. V shed 8 bases and J 2 bases; nucleotides not matched to a gene: 5. The germline V gene encodes CDR1 SGHAT and CDR2 FQNNGV. CDR3 bases: TGTGCCAGCTCAAGACAGGGGACCTACAATGAGCAGTTCTTC. Residues: CASSRQGTYNEQFF.

The chain links TRBV4-2 to TRBJ2-5; D is tentatively TRBD1 or TRBD2 (5 bases each). CDR3 length: 15 amino acids. V was cut by 3 bases and J by 1 base, with 12 bases left in between. CDR1 and CDR2 from the germline V gene are LGHNA and YNFKEQ. The CDR3 loop is CASSQDPGPQETQYF. In DNA form, the CDR3 reads TGTGCCAGCAGCCAGGACCCGGGACCCCAAGAGACCCAGTACTTC.

In DNA form, the CDR3 reads TGTGCCAGCAGTGAGGGGGAGAACACTGAAGCTTTCTTT. It encodes CASSEGENTEAFF. This chain connects TRBV12-3 or TRBV12-4 to TRBJ1-1; D is perhaps TRBD1 (6 bases). This CDR3 is built from 13 residues. V lost 5 bases to trimming and J lost 1 base, with 8 bases between them.

CDR3 DNA sequence: TGTGCCAGCAGTCAACTAGCGGGGGGCACCGGGGAGCTGTTTTTT. Encoded protein: CASSQLAGGTGELFF. The chain uses TRBV27 and TRBJ2-2, with 12 positions matching TRBD2. With 5 bases clipped from V and 4 bases from J, the junction kept 2 bases outside the gene matches. Germline CDR1 MNHEY, CDR2 SMNVEV (reference sequence). The CDR3 covers 15 residues.

This clone was seen a single time. The genes are TRBV9 and TRBJ1-6, with a weak D call TRBD1 (5 bases). This CDR3 contains 15 residues. The V end was cut by 4 bases, the J end by 4 bases, with 12 bases between. Per the germline V gene, CDR1 is SGDLS and CDR2 is YYNGEE. For the CDR3, the DNA is TGTGCCAGCAGCCCCCCGGGGGGATATAATTCACCCCTCCACTTT. This translates into CASSPPGGYNSPLHF.

This clone is a singleton in its sample. The J gene is TRBJ1-2, the V gene TRBV30; 8 bases agree with TRBD1. Trimming at V came to 4 bases and at J to 6 bases, leaving 4 bases not matched to a gene. Germline V gives CDR1 GTSNPN, CDR2 SVGIG (reference sequence). The CDR3 spans 12 residues. Here the CDR3 reads CAWITGGDGYTF. CDR3 in DNA: TGTGCCTGGATCACAGGGGGAGATGGCTACACCTTC.

The chain uses TRBV5-6 and TRBJ2-3, with TRBD2 as a possible D gene (6 bases). In germline, CDR1 is SGHDT, CDR2 YYEEEE. Trimming cost V 0 bases and J 1 base, with 9 bases left between them. The CDR3 is 15 residues long. In DNA form, the CDR3 reads TGTGCCAGCAGCTTGGTGGCTAGCGGCACAGATACGCAGTATTTT. Protein product: CASSLVASGTDTQYF.

CDR3 in amino acids: CASSLFQIQDEAFF. CDR3 nucleotide sequence: TGTGCCAGCAGTTTATTTCAGATTCAAGATGAAGCTTTCTTT. This chain uses TRBV28 with TRBJ1-1; D is unclear. V dropped 1 base and J dropped 7 bases, with 13 bases sitting between them. Germline values: CDR1 MDHEN, CDR2 SYDVKM. This CDR3 has 14 amino acids.

The chain uses TRBV28 and TRBJ1-2; tentatively, D is TRBD1 (5 bases). The V end was cut by 6 bases, the J end by 4 bases, with 15 bases between. This CDR3 has 14 residues. Germline V gives CDR1 MDHEN, CDR2 SYDVKM. In DNA form, the CDR3 reads TGTGCCAGCAGCCCTAGGGCGGGGGGCTATGGCTACACCTTC. Amino acid sequence: CASSPRAGGYGYTF.

The chain joins TRBV7-8 to TRBJ1-3; D gene unclear. CDR3 length equals 17 residues. Looked up from germline, CDR1 is SGHVS and CDR2 is FQNEAQ. V was pared by 4 bases and J by 3 bases, with 19 bases between. CDR3 amino acids: CASSSLKTPVSGNTIYF. CDR3 DNA sequence: TGTGCCAGCAGCTCCCTTAAGACACCTGTAAGTGGAAACACCATATATTTT.

The gene calls are TRBV7-3 and TRBJ2-1, with D perhaps TRBD2 (5 bases). Germline CDR1 reads SGHTA; CDR2 reads FQGTGA. The CDR3 runs to 16 residues. V was trimmed by 1 base and J by 0 bases, leaving 10 bases between them. The CDR3 loop reads CASSLMGTSSYNEQFF. CDR3 nucleotides: TGTGCCAGCAGCTTAATGGGTACTAGCTCCTACAATGAGCAGTTCTTC.

The chain has TRBV30 and TRBJ2-3; the D gene is possibly TRBD2 (6 bases). In germline, CDR1 is GTSNPN, CDR2 SVGIG (reference sequence). Trimming removed 5 bases from V and 3 bases from J, with 12 bases in between. The CDR3 runs to 13 residues. The DNA for the CDR3 is TGTGCCTGGGTTCGGGGGTGGACAGATACGCAGTATTTT. Translating gives CAWVRGWTDTQYF.

CDR3 DNA: TGCGCCAGCAGTACCGGGACTGTGACCCCAGGGGCCAACGTCCTGACTTTC. Translated, it gives CASSTGTVTPGANVLTF. The chain uses TRBV10-2 and TRBJ2-6; a weak D match, TRBD2 (6 bases). Germline loops: CDR1 WSHSY, CDR2 SAAADI. The V end lost 5 bases, the J end lost 4 bases, and 18 bases lay between the germline ends. The CDR3 has 17 residues.

This chain joins TRBV13 and TRBJ2-3, with D uncertain. V lost 3 bases and J lost 0, with 4 bases in between. The CDR3 consists of 13 residues. Per the germline V gene, CDR1 is PRHDT and CDR2 is FYEKMQ (reference sequence). The CDR3 DNA reads as TGTGCCAGCAGCTTTCGGAGCACAGATACGCAGTATTTT. It yields the protein CASSFRSTDTQYF.

V gene TRBV15 combines with J gene TRBJ2-7; no clear D gene. Germline CDR1 is LNHNV and CDR2 is YYDKDF (reference sequence). The CDR3 runs 15 residues. The V end was cut by 0 bases, the J end by 3 bases, with 12 bases between. The DNA of the CDR3 is TGTGCCACCAGCAGAGATAGTGGGGAAATCTACGAGCAGTACTTC. The encoded protein is CATSRDSGEIYEQYF.

V gene TRBV4-1 combines with J gene TRBJ2-7; TRBD2 matches 7 bases. The trim removed 3 bases at V and 0 bases at J, leaving 11 bases unmatched. The CDR3 has 17 amino acids. Germline V gene lookup returns CDR1 MGHRA and CDR2 YSYEKL. The CDR3: CASSQGLLASSSYEQYF. DNA of the CDR3: TGCGCCAGCAGCCAGGGCCTACTAGCGTCGAGCTCCTACGAGCAGTACTTC.

Concerning this clone itself: The sample holds other DNA sequences that translate to the same CDR3. The chain has TRBV12-3 or TRBV12-4 and TRBJ1-2; D ambiguous. V lost 3 bases to trimming and J lost 1 base, with 6 bases between them. CDR3 length equals 13 residues. CDR3 loop: CASSFSLNYGYTF. The CDR3 bases are TGTGCCAGCAGTTTCAGTCTTAACTATGGCTACACCTTC.

The rearrangement links TRBV7-3 to TRBJ2-7; the match to TRBD2 covers 7 bases. The CDR3 spans 13 residues. V was pared by 5 bases and J by 4 bases, with 5 bases of the junction left unmatched. Germline V gives CDR1 SGHTA, CDR2 FQGTGA. Here the CDR3 reads CASSPGGGYEQYF. The CDR3 DNA sequence: TGTGCCAGCAGCCCGGGCGGGGGTTACGAGCAGTACTTC. The full variable domain, completed using reference TRBV7-3 and TRBJ2-7, is GAGVSQTPSNKVTEKGKYVELRCDPISGHTALYWYRQSLGQGPEFLIYFQGTGAADDSGLPNDRFFAVRPEGSVSTLKIQRTERGDSAVYLCASSPGGGYEQYFGPGTRLTVT.

The V call is TRBV28, the J call TRBJ2-5; 7 bases line up with TRBD1. Germline assignment: CDR1 MDHEN and CDR2 SYDVKM. The J segment lost 0 bases and the V segment lost 6 bases, leaving 7 bases of the junction unmatched. The CDR3 runs 15 residues. CDR3 protein: CASRLTGTYQETQYF. In nucleotides, the CDR3 is TGTGCCAGCAGGCTGACAGGGACGTACCAAGAGACCCAGTACTTC.

V is TRBV19 and J is TRBJ1-5; D gene ambiguous. V shed 3 bases and J shed 5 bases, with 8 bases lying between them. The CDR3 covers 13 residues. Per germline, CDR1 LNHDA and CDR2 SQIVND (reference sequence). The CDR3 DNA reads as TGTGCCAGTAGTATTAGTAGGGATCAGCCCCAGCATTTT. Encoded protein: CASSISRDQPQHF.

J is TRBJ2-7 and V is TRBV24-1; 9 bases are shared with TRBD1. V lost 2 bases to trimming and J lost 6 bases; unmatched junction nucleotides: 4. This CDR3 has 14 amino acids. The V gene's germline CDR1 is KGHDR and CDR2 SFDVKD. This CDR3 reads CATSDSRTGAEQYF. The CDR3 coding sequence is TGTGCCACCAGTGATTCCAGGACAGGGGCCGAGCAGTACTTC.

The CDR3 DNA reads TGTGCCAGCAGCCAGGCCCCCCAAGAGACCCAGTACTTC. Translated, it gives CASSQAPQETQYF. The genes are TRBV5-6 and TRBJ2-5; D unresolved. The CDR3 loop spans 13 amino acids. CDR1 is SGHDT, CDR2 YYEEEE, per germline. With 4 bases removed from V and 1 base from J, the gap between germline ends came to 8 bases.

This chain uses TRBV9 with TRBJ2-7; D is possibly TRBD2 (6 bases). Trimming removed 0 bases from V and 7 bases from J, with 17 bases in between. The CDR3 covers 15 residues. Germline V CDR1 and CDR2: SGDLS, YYNGEE. CDR3 nucleotide sequence: TGTGCCAGCAGCGTAGGGCGCGGGGTCCTCTGGGAGCAGTACTTC. Translated: CASSVGRGVLWEQYF.

The rearrangement links TRBV10-3 to TRBJ1-1; D unclear. Trimming shortened V by 2 bases and J by 4 bases, and 8 bases separated the two germline ends. Germline CDR1 ENHRY, CDR2 SYGVKD. The length of the CDR3 is 13 residues. The CDR3 DNA reads TGTGCCATCAGTGAGGGGCGAGGCACTGAAGCTTTCTTT. Amino acid sequence: CAISEGRGTEAFF.

This chain joins TRBV27 and TRBJ2-4; D is perhaps TRBD2 (6 bases). Between the trimmed V and J ends, which lost 2 bases and 3 bases, there was a span of 14 bases. The V gene's germline CDR1 is MNHEY and CDR2 SMNVEV (reference sequence). The CDR3 contains 16 residues. The CDR3 DNA sequence: TGTGCCAGCAGTTTAAGGGGAGGTGTGGGCAAAAACATTCAGTACTTC. Protein product: CASSLRGGVGKNIQYF.

The chain combines TRBV18 with TRBJ2-3, with TRBD1 matching 7 bases. This CDR3 is built from 16 residues. From germline, CDR1 is KGHSH and CDR2 LQKENI. V was clipped by 3 bases and J by 0 bases; unmatched bases: 6. DNA of the CDR3: TGTGCCAGCTCACCTACAGGGGCCCCCAGCACAGATACGCAGTATTTT. Translation: CASSPTGAPSTDTQYF.

The rearrangement links TRBV24-1 to TRBJ2-2; weak D call: TRBD2 (5 bases). Germline lookup yields CDR1 KGHDR and CDR2 SFDVKD. CDR3 length: 14 residues. V was shortened by 5 bases and J by 5 bases, with 11 bases between the two germline ends. The CDR3 is CATSGATGTGELFF. The CDR3 DNA reads TGTGCCACCAGTGGGGCCACGGGAACCGGGGAGCTGTTTTTT.

V is TRBV19 and J is TRBJ1-2; 9 nucleotides match TRBD1. The ends lost 10 bases at V and 3 bases at J; junction bases unmatched: 9. The CDR3 is made up of 14 amino acids. Germline V CDR1 and CDR2: LNHDA, SQIVND (reference sequence). DNA of the CDR3: TGTGCCACGACCGGGACAGGGATCCACTATGGCTACACCTTC. The encoded protein is CATTGTGIHYGYTF.

The chain is built from TRBV25-1 and TRBJ2-6; D remains ambiguous. This CDR3 is 13 amino acids long. Looked up from germline, CDR1 is MGHDK and CDR2 is SYGVNS. V lost 6 bases and J 0 bases, leaving 3 bases between the germline ends. CDR3 in amino acids: CASRSSGANVLTF. The CDR3 nucleotides read TGTGCCAGCAGGTCCTCTGGGGCCAACGTCCTGACTTTC.